This T cell receptor beta chain appears in the sequencing data of a study of patients and donors after allogeneic stem cell transplantation. TCRdb reanalysed the RT-PCR reads using MiXCR and keeps one entry per CDR3 protein. The sample lists more than 150,000 distinct CDR3 sequences; approximately 24% were seen once. This clonotype was picked up a small number of times. The V and J ends lost 6 bases and 0 bases respectively, with 12 bases between them. This CDR3 spans 13 amino acids. Germline V gives CDR1 SQVTM, CDR2 ANQGSEA. This receptor was obtained from a human donor who was either an allogeneic HSCT recipient or a stem cell or donor lymphocyte infusion donor (not recorded which). It is not recorded whose cells these are; they may come from a transplant donor. J is TRBJ2-7 and V is TRBV29-1; possible D gene TRBD1, 5 bases. The sample taken for sequencing was blood, either unsorted or a sorted T cell fraction (not recorded which). The CDR3 reads CSVYKGLSYEQYF. In nucleotides, the CDR3 is TGCAGCGTGTACAAGGGGCTCTCCTACGAGCAGTACTTC.